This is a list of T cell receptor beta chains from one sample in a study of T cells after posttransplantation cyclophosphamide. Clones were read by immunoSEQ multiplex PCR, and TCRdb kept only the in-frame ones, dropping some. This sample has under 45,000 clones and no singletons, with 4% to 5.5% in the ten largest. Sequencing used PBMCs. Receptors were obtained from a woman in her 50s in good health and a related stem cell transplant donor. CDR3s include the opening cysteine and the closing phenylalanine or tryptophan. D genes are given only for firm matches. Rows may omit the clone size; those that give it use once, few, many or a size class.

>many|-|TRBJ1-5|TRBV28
CASSFGGGSNQPQHF
TGTGCCAGCAGTTTCGGCGGGGGGAGCAATCAGCCCCAGCATTTT
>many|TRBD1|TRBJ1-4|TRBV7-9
CASSATTGGPTNEKLFF
TGTGCCAGCAGCGCCACCACAGGGGGACCAACTAATGAAAAACTGTTTTTT
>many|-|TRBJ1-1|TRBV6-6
CASTLTGGSGAFF
TGTGCCAGCACTCTAACCGGGGGATCGGGAGCTTTCTTT
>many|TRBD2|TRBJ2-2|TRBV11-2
CATRAIPGGSTGELFF
TGTGCCACCAGGGCCATCCCGGGGGGAAGCACCGGGGAGCTGTTTTTT
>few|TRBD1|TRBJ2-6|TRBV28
CASRGTGQRNGANVLTF
TGTGCCAGCAGGGGGACAGGGCAAAGGAATGGGGCCAACGTCCTGACTTTC
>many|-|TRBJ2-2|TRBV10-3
CAISEYSGTGQNTGELFF
TGTGCCATCAGTGAGTATAGCGGGACAGGGCAGAACACCGGGGAGCTGTTTTTT
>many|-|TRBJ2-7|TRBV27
CASSSRWEQYF
TGTGCCAGCAGTTCGAGATGGGAGCAGTACTTC
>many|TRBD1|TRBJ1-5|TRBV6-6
CASSYWPGTGNQPQHF
TGTGCCAGCAGTTACTGGCCCGGGACAGGCAATCAGCCCCAGCATTTT
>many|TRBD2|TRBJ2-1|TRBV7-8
CASSLGWAGVQGEQFF
TGTGCCAGCAGCTTAGGGTGGGCGGGGGTACAAGGTGAGCAGTTCTTC
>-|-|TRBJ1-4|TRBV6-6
CASSYKGLVNEKLFF
TGTGCCAGCAGTTACAAGGGGCTTGTTAATGAAAAACTGTTTTTT
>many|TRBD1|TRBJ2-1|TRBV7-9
CASSFSGTGLGEQFF
TGTGCCAGCAGCTTCTCCGGGACAGGACTCGGGGAGCAGTTCTTC
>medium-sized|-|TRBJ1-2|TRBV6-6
CASSLQQGMGGYTF
TGTGCCAGCAGTTTGCAACAGGGTATGGGAGGCTACACCTTC
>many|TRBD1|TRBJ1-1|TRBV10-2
CASSLQGGDTEAFF
TGCGCCAGCAGTTTACAGGGGGGGGACACTGAAGCTTTCTTT
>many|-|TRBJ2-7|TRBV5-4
CASSQETGFVSYEQYF
TGCGCCAGCAGCCAAGAAACAGGGTTCGTCTCCTACGAGCAGTACTTC
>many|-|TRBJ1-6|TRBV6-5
CASSYSDRHNSPLHF
TGTGCCAGCAGTTACTCGGACAGACATAATTCACCCCTCCACTTT
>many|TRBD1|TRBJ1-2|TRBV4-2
CASSQGTGFGYTF
TGTGCCAGCAGCCAAGGGACAGGCTTCGGCTACACCTTC
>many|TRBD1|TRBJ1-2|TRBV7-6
CASSPNPDDRGYGYTF
TGTGCCAGCAGCCCAAACCCCGATGACAGGGGATATGGCTACACCTTC
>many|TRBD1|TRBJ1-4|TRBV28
CASETGREKLFF
TGTGCCAGCGAGACAGGGCGGGAAAAACTGTTTTTT
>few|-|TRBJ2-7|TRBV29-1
CSVRRGLSYSSSSYEQYF
TGCAGCGTTCGCAGGGGCCTGTCCTACTCGTCCAGCTCCTACGAGCAGTACTTC
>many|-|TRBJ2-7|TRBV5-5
CASSLEDTPSYEQYF
TGTGCCAGCAGCTTGGAGGACACCCCATCCTACGAGCAGTACTTC
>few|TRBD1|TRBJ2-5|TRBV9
CASSVGDRGKETQYF
TGTGCCAGCAGCGTAGGGGACAGGGGGAAAGAGACCCAGTACTTC
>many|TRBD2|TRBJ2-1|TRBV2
CASSGASGLVEQFF
TGTGCCAGCAGTGGGGCTAGCGGGCTGGTCGAGCAGTTCTTC
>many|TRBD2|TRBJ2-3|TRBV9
CASSARLAGAGDTQYF
TGTGCCAGCAGCGCCCGACTAGCGGGGGCCGGGGATACGCAGTATTTT
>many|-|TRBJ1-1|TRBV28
CASSLVVRGPRGAFF
TGTGCCAGCAGTTTAGTCGTCAGGGGACCCCGGGGAGCTTTCTTT
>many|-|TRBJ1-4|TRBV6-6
CASSFTGWGEKLFF
TGTGCCAGCAGTTTCACAGGGTGGGGTGAAAAACTGTTTTTT
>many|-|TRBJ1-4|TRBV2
CASSPTGLADEKLFF
TGTGCCAGCAGTCCAACAGGGTTGGCGGATGAAAAACTGTTTTTT
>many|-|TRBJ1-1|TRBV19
CASTLGGAGKAFF
TGTGCCAGTACCCTGGGGGGGGCAGGCAAAGCTTTCTTT
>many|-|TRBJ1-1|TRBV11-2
CASSLAGFLNTEAFF
TGTGCCAGCAGCTTAGCAGGGTTTCTGAACACTGAAGCTTTCTTT
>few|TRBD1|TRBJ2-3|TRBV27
CASSLRTGYTDTQYF
TGTGCCAGCAGCCTTCGGACAGGTTACACAGATACGCAGTATTTT
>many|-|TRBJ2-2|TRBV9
CASSVSRTEANTGELFF
TGTGCCAGCAGCGTATCGCGGACAGAGGCGAACACCGGGGAGCTGTTTTTT
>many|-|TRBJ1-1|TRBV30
CAWDRGAANTEAFF
TGTGCCTGGGACCGGGGGGCGGCGAACACTGAAGCTTTCTTT
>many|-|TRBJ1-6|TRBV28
CASNLGSTPLHF
TGTGCCAGCAACCTCGGGAGTACACCCCTCCACTTT
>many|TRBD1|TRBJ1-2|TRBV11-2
CASSLVGGWNYGYTF
TGTGCCAGCAGCTTAGTAGGGGGCTGGAACTATGGCTACACCTTC